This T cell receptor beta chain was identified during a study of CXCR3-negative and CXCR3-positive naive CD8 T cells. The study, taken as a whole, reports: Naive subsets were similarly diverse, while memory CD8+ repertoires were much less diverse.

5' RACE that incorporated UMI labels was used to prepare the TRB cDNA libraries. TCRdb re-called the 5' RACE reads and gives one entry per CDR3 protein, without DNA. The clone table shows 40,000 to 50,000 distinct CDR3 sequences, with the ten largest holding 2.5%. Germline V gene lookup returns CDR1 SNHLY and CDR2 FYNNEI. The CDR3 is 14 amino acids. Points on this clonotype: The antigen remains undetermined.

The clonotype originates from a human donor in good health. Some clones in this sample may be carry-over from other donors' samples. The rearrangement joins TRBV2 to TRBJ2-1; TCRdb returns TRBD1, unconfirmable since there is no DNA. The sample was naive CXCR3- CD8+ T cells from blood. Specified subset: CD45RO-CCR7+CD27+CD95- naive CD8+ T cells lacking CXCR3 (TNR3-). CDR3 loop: CASSDAGQGDEQFF.